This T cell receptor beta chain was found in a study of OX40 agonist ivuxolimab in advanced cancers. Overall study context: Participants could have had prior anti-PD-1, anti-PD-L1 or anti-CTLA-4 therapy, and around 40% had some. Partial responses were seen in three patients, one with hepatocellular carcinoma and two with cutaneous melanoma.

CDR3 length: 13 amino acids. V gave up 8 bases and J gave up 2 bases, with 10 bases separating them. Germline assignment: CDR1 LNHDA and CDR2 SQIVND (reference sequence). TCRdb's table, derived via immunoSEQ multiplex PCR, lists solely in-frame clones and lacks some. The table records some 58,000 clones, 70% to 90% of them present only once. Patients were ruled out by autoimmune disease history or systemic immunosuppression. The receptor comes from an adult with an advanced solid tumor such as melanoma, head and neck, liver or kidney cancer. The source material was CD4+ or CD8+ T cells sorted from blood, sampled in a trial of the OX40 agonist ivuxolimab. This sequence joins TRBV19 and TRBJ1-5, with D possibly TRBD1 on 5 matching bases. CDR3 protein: CASAGVGNQPQHF. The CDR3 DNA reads TGTGCCAGTGCGGGGGTTGGCAATCAGCCCCAGCATTTT.